This T cell receptor beta chain was observed in a study of shared clonotypes between healthy human individuals (dated by TCRdb to the early 2020s). Regarding the complete study: The cohort comprised two women and a few men aged 18 to 49 years. To estimate repertoire size and how much clonotype sharing occurs between individuals, the study deeply sequenced the blood TCR repertoires of roughly 5 healthy adults. To increase sequencing depth and limit assay-specific biases, TCR repertoire library preparation and sequencing were carried out by different laboratories using diverse techniques. Per donor, leukapheresis produced somewhere between about 0.8 and 9.5 billion PBMCs. For each donor, three plates each were used for CD4 naive and CD4 memory, two plates were used for CD8 naive, and one plate was used for CD8 memory.

Reading from cysteine to phenylalanine, the CDR3 counts 14 amino acids. Here the CDR3 DNA is all that survives: 42 bases in frame from base 1. Relative to germline, V is missing 3 bases and J is missing 6 bases, with 7 bases of the junction outside any gene match. For CDR1 and CDR2, the germline V gene lists SGHRS and YFSETQ. With respect to this clone: The antigen it recognizes is unknown. The input lacks base qualities; no much larger clone sits a single base away.

What the research found in general, with its limitations: Pairwise subsampling indicated that sequencing depth was expected to affect the degree of clonotype sharing among donors. Naive subsets generally had larger estimated clonotype richness than memory subsets did. Compared with non-shared clonotypes, clonotypes shared by all four sorted-subset donors had higher generation probabilities. Because the study included a small number of donors, the genetic and exposure-history diversity represented was limited. Across a handful of donors, about 5% of naive CD4, approximately 3.6% of naive CD8, 2% to 2.5% of memory CD4, and under 0.45% of memory CD8 clonotypes were shared. Rarefaction of sorted-subset datasets indicated incomplete sequencing despite the large sequencing depth. Only blood was sampled, and tissue TCR repertoires likely differ from those in blood.

The donors were healthy, HIV-negative adults with no recently reported acute infections or vaccinations. Every donor was a Caucasian adult residing in Nashville, Tennessee, USA. Magnetic negative selection was used to enrich CD4+ T cells, after which naive cells were positively selected on CD45RA and the negative fraction became the memory subset. After blood collection by leukapheresis, PBMCs were isolated using Ficoll-Histopaque density gradient centrifugation and then cryopreserved in the vapor phase of liquid nitrogen. Purity and quantity of every magnetically sorted T cell population were checked by analytical flow cytometry. Genomic DNA was isolated from each sorted fraction and quantified by UV absorbance on a Nanodrop 2000c. Using the deep immunoSEQ assay, multiplex PCR amplified TCR CDR3 regions from genomic DNA. Genomic DNA extracted from each cell subset was distributed evenly over all wells of several immunoSEQ 96-well plates, and each plate served as one replicate. For sorted subsets, approximately 190 ng genomic DNA, equal to 30,000 to 35,000 T cell genomes, was loaded into each replicate PCR. Purified libraries were measured with a Qubit 3.0 fluorometer, size-checked on a Bioanalyzer 2100, and measured again with the KAPA Library Quantification kit. Each immunoSEQ 96-well plate was sequenced on its own single-read 150-cycle Illumina NextSeq 550 flow cell. Under the source paper's analysis protocol: Because the immunoSEQ output held only junctional sequences and lacked quality scores, the filtering could not match the filtering applied to full-length reads. To assign V/J genes and CDR3, sequences were annotated using PyIR, a Python wrapper for IgBLAST v1.9, with IMGT germline references. Reads were filtered out if the reads had weak V/J assignments (E-value above 1e-6), no CDR3, stop codons, out-of-frame junctions, or ambiguous translated residues. V3J clonotypes were defined as sequences sharing the same inferred V gene, J gene, and CDR3 amino acid sequence. Percentage overlap between repertoires was calculated by dividing the number of shared unique clonotypes by the size of the smaller repertoire. RTK rarefaction, the Chao1 estimator, and Recon v2.1 estimates of unobserved clonotypes were used to assess repertoire richness. OLGA was used to compute generation probabilities for all TCRbeta clonotypes that the gDNA method yielded from a handful of donors. The table comes from immuneACCESS by way of TCRdb, which keeps in-frame sequences with V and J called. Part of the clones is missing from these tables; in studies checked, under half for an unresolved V gene and the rest for unknown reasons. From that table come the V and J calls and clone size; the DNA was used to work out D and trimming. The table for this sample lists approximately 2.1 million clones; approximately 93% of them were counted only once. Clones ranked in the top ten supply roughly 0.36% of the sample.

Material: naive CD4+ T cells from PBMCs. Explained via the paper, the cell subset or site label denotes: CD45RA+ positively selected. This clonotype was sampled from a man younger than 35 in good health. Some clones in this sample may be carry-over from other donors' samples. Recombination joined TRBV5-1 with TRBJ2-7; 9 of the junction bases match TRBD1. The CDR3 reads CASSYWTGAGEQYF. The nucleotide sequence reads TGCGCCAGCAGCTATTGGACAGGGGCCGGCGAGCAGTACTTC.